The T cell receptor (beta chain) under discussion was sequenced for a study of tumour-infiltrating T cells in Burkitt lymphoma. This CDR3 region has 14 residues. Trimming took off 6 bases at V and 0 bases at J, with 11 bases between the two ends. In germline, CDR1 is MNHEY, CDR2 SMNVEV (reference sequence). Only a few counts were recorded for this clone. TCRdb's copy holds only in-frame clones and misses some; the assay was immunoSEQ multiplex PCR. This table holds roughly 700 clones, less than 20% found once. The clonotype was recovered from a human donor with Burkitt lymphoma. The source material was tumor tissue. This rearrangement joins TRBV27 to TRBJ1-1; no reliable D call. For the CDR3, the DNA is TGTGCCAGCAGCGAGCTGAGCATGAACACTGAAGCTTTCTTT. Its protein is CASSELSMNTEAFF.